Detailed here is one T cell receptor (beta chain). Its antigen is undetermined. The sample is drawn from a study of blood T cells in healthy people across ages. General observations from the study: Compared with aged donors, long-lived donors showed fewer expanded clones, suggesting selection.

This CDR3 spans 14 amino acids. The V gene lost 1 base and the J gene lost 3 bases, with 10 bases spanning the gap. From germline, CDR1 is GTSNPN and CDR2 SVGIG (reference sequence). With a J-beta primer mix and a sample-barcoded 5' primer, a second PCR ran roughly 7 to 11 cycles. TCRdb analysed the 5' RACE reads with MiXCR anew, one entry per CDR3 protein. In the table there are about 1.7 million distinct CDR3 sequences, roughly 28% of which are singletons. The sequenced material came from blood. This sequence was found in a woman between 25 and 40 years old in good health. This chain uses TRBV30 with TRBJ1-5, with D hard to call. The CDR3 DNA follows: TGTGCCTGGAGTGGCGGCGGCCTCAATCAGCCCCAGCATTTT. It encodes CAWSGGGLNQPQHF. Full variable domain (missing parts from reference TRBV30 and TRBJ1-5): SQTIHQWPATLVQPVGSPLSLECTVEGTSNPNLYWYRQAAGRGLQLLFYSVGIGQISSEVPQNLSASRPQDRQFILSSKKLLLSDSGFYLCAWSGGGLNQPQHFGDGTRLSIL.